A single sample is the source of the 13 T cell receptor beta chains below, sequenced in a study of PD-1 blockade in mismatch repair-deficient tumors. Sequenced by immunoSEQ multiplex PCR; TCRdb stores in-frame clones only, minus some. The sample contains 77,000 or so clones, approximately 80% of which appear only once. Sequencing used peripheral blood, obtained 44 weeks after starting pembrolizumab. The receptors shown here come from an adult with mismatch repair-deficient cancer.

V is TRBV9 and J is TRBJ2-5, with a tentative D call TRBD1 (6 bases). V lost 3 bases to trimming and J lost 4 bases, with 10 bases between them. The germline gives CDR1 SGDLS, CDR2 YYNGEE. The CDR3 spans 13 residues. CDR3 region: CASSGTEGETQYF. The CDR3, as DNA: TGTGCCAGCAGCGGGACAGAGGGAGAGACCCAGTACTTC.

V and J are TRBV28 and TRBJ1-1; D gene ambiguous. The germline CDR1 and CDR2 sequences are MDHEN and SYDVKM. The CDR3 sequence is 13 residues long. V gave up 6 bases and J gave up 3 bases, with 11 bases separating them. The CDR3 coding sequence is TGTGCCAGCAGACTTCCAGTGGACACTGAAGCTTTCTTT. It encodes CASRLPVDTEAFF.

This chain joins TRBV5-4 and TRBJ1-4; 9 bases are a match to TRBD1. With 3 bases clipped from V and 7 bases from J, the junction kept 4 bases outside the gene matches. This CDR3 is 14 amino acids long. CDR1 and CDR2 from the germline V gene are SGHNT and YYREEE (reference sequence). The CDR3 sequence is CASSYTGGVEKLFF. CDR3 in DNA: TGTGCCAGCAGCTACACAGGGGGCGTTGAAAAACTGTTTTTT.

The CDR3 spells CASSPRTSQETQYF. As DNA, the CDR3 is TGTGCCAGCAGCCCTCGGACTAGCCAAGAGACCCAGTACTTC. The V and J genes are TRBV9 and TRBJ2-5, with TRBD2 matching 7 bases. Germline V gene lookup returns CDR1 SGDLS and CDR2 YYNGEE. The CDR3 sequence is 14 residues long. J gave up 1 base and V 4 bases, and 4 bases lay outside the gene matches.

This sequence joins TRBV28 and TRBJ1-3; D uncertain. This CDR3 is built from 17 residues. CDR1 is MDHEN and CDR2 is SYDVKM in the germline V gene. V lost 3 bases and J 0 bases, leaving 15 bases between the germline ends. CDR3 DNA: TGTGCCAGCAGTTTGCTGGCTGGCGGGAACTCTGGAAACACCATATATTTT. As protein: CASSLLAGGNSGNTIYF. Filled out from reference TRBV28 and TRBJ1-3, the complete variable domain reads DVKVTQSSRYLVKRTGEKVFLECVQDMDHENMFWYRQDPGLGLRLIYFSYDVKMKEKGDIPEGYSVSREKKERFSLILESASTNQTSMYLCASSLLAGGNSGNTIYFGEGSWLTVV.

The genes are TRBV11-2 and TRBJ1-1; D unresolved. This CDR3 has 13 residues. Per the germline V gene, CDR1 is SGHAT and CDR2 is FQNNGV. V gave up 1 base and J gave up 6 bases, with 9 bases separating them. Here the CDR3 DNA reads TGTGCCAGCAGCTTAGCCCGTCAGTCTGAAGCTTTCTTT. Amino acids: CASSLARQSEAFF.

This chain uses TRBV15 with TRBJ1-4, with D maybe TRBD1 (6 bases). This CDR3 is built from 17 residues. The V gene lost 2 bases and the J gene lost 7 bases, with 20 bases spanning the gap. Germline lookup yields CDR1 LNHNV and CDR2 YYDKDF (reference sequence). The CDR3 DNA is TGTGCCACCAGCAGAAGCGATCGGACCCAAGGGGGTGAAAAACTGTTTTTT. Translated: CATSRSDRTQGGEKLFF.

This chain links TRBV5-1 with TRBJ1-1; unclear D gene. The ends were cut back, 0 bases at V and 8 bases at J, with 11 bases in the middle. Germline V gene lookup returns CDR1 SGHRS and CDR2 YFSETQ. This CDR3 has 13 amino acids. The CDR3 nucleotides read TGCGCCAGCAGCTTGGCGGCTCAGCAGGAAGCTTTCTTT. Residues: CASSLAAQQEAFF.

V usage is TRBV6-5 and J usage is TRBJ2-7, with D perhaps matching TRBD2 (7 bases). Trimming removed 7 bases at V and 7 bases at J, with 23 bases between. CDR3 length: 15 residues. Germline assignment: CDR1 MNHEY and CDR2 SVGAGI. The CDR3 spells CASTFKPAGEGEQYF. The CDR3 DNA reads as TGTGCCAGCACCTTTAAACCCGCAGGGGAGGGAGAGCAGTACTTC.

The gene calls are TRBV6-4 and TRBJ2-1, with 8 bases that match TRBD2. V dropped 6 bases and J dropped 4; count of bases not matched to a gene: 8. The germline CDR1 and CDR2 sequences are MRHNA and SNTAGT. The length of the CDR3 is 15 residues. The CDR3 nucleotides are TGTGCCAGCAGCTCCGAACTAGCGGCGTACAATGAGCAGTTCTTC. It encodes CASSSELAAYNEQFF.

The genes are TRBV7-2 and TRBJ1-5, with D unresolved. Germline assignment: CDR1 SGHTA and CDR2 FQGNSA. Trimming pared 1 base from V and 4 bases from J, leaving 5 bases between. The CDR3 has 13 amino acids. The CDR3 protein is CASSLEQNQPQHF. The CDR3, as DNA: TGTGCCAGCAGCTTAGAGCAGAATCAGCCCCAGCATTTT.

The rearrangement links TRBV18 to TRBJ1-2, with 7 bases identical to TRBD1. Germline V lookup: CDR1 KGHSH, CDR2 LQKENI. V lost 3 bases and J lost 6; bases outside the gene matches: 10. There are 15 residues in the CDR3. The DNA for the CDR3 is TGTGCCAGCTCACCCCGGGACAGTCCTTTCGATGGCTACACCTTC. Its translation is CASSPRDSPFDGYTF.

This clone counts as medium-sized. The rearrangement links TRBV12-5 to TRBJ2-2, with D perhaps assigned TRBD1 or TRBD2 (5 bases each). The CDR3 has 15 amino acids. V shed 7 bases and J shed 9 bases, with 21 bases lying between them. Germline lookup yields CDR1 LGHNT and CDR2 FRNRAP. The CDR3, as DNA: TGTGCTAGTGTCAGATCCGGGACGGCTGGCCGGGAGCTGTTTTTT. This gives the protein CASVRSGTAGRELFF.